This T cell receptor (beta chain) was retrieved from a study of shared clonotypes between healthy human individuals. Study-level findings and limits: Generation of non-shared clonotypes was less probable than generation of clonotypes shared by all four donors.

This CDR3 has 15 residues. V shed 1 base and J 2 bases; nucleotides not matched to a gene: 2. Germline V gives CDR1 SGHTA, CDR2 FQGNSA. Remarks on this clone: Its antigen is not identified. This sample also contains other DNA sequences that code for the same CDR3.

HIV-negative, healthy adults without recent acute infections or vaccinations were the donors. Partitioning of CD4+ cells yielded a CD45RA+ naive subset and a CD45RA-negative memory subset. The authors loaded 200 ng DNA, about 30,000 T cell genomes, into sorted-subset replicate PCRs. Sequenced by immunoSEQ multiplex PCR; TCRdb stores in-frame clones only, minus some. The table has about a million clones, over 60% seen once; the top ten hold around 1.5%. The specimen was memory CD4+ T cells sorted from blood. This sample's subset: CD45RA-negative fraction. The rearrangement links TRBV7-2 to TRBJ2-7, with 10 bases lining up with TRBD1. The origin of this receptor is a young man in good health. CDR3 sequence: CASSLGGTGAYEQYF. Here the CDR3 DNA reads TGTGCCAGCAGCTTAGGAGGGACAGGGGCCTACGAGCAGTACTTC.